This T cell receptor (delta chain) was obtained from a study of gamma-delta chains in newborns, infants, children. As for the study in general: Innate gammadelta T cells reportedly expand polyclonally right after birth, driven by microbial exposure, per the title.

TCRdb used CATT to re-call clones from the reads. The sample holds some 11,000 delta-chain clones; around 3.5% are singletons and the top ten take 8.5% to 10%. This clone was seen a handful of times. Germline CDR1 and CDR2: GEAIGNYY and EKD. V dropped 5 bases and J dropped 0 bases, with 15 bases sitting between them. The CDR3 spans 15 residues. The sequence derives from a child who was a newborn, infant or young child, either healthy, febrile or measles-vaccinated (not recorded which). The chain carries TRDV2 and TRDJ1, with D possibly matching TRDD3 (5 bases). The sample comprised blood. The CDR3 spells CACANLGTYTDKLIF. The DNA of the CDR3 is TGTGCCTGTGCCAACTTGGGGACGTACACCGATAAACTCATCTTT.